Given below is one T cell receptor beta chain in context. Patients selected for sequencing had displayed CD8+CD57+ cell expansion by flow cytometry. This sample stems from a study of CD8+CD57+ T cells in acquired aplastic anemia. CDR1 and CDR2 (germline): SGHVS, FQNEAQ. The CDR3 is made up of 12 amino acids. J gave up 4 bases and V 6 bases, and 3 bases lay outside the gene matches. Investigators profiled TCR beta VDJ and CDR3 from genomic DNA template. TCRdb passed the reads through MiXCR, listing each CDR3 protein once. The repertoire has some 120,000 distinct CDR3 sequences, 30% to 45% of them found once; the top ten carry around 2.5%.

The source material was sorted CD4+, CD8+, or CD8+CD57+ T cells (not recorded which) from PBMCs. The rearrangement joins TRBV7-8 to TRBJ2-7; TRBD1 matches at 7 bases. The clonotype comes from a human donor with aplastic anemia. The CDR3 nucleotides are TGTGCCAGCAGTGAACAGGGGTACGAGCAGTACTTC. Encoded protein: CASSEQGYEQYF.